One and the same sample provided the 25 T cell receptor beta chains below, sequenced in a study of response to subunit inactivated influenza vaccine. TCRdb called the RT-PCR reads again in MiXCR, with one record for every CDR3 protein. Among about 780,000 distinct CDR3 sequences listed, approximately 17% were seen once. This sample comprised PBMCs from blood, obtained around 5 days after vaccination. The source of these receptors is a man aged 45-60 years who received an inactivated influenza vaccine.

This clonotype came up a few times. The rearrangement joins TRBV30 to TRBJ2-3, with D possibly matching TRBD1 (5 bases). Trimming took 3 bases from V and 3 from J, leaving 7 bases between them. This CDR3 comprises 12 residues. Germline loops: CDR1 GTSNPN, CDR2 SVGIG (reference sequence). The CDR3: CAWSSGTDTQYF. The CDR3 DNA reads TGTGCCTGGAGCTCAGGGACAGATACGCAGTATTTT.

J is TRBJ2-7 and V is TRBV3-1; D remains unclear. The germline V gene has CDR1 LGHDT and CDR2 YNNKEL (reference sequence). Trimming left V 1 base short and J 3 bases short, with 16 bases between. The CDR3 length is 16 residues. The CDR3, as DNA: TGTGCCAGCAGCCAAGGGCAGAGCCCATTTAACTACGAGCAGTACTTC. Translated, it gives CASSQGQSPFNYEQYF.

The genes are TRBV7-9 and TRBJ1-2; no firm D call. Looked up from germline, CDR1 is SEHNR and CDR2 is FQNEAQ (reference sequence). The V end was cut by 2 bases, the J end by 5 bases, with 12 bases between. The CDR3 runs 14 residues. The CDR3 DNA reads as TGTGCCAGCAGCTTACCATGGACCGATTATGGCTACACCTTC. Amino acid sequence: CASSLPWTDYGYTF.

The chain is built from TRBV28 and TRBJ2-7; 10 nucleotides align to TRBD2. This CDR3 is 16 amino acids long. Germline-derived CDR1 and CDR2 are MDHEN and SYDVKM. V was clipped by 2 bases and J by 4 bases; unmatched bases: 8. The CDR3 reads CASSLRLASGGYEQYF. The CDR3 nucleotides read TGTGCCAGCAGTTTAAGGTTGGCTAGCGGGGGTTACGAGCAGTACTTC.

The chain employs TRBV7-9 and TRBJ1-2; no firm D call. Trimming took off 1 base at V and 5 bases at J, with 14 bases between the two ends. Germline V gene data show CDR1 as SEHNR and CDR2 as FQNEAQ (reference sequence). CDR3 length: 15 amino acids. CDR3 in DNA: TGTGCCAGCAGCTTAGTGGCAGGAGGAGCTTATGGCTACACCTTC. Amino acid sequence: CASSLVAGGAYGYTF.

This clonotype was seen only a few times. This chain links TRBV3-1 with TRBJ1-4; D is ambiguous. The CDR3 consists of 13 residues. Germline V CDR1 and CDR2: LGHDT, YNNKEL (reference sequence). Between the trimmed V and J ends, which lost 3 bases and 12 bases, there was a span of 14 bases. This CDR3 is CASSQGAAEELFF. For the CDR3, the DNA is TGTGCCAGCAGCCAGGGAGCAGCCGAAGAACTGTTTTTT.

This clonotype was counted only a few times. V usage is TRBV4-2 and J usage is TRBJ2-3, with TRBD2 matching over 9 bases. J was trimmed by 2 bases and V by 3 bases; bases with no gene match: 6. Germline lookup yields CDR1 LGHNA and CDR2 YNFKEQ. The CDR3 consists of 16 residues. Here the CDR3 DNA reads TGTGCCAGCAGCCATAGCGGGAGCGACCCCACAGATACGCAGTATTTT. Amino acids: CASSHSGSDPTDTQYF.

The chain couples TRBV12-5 to TRBJ2-2; 7 nucleotides match TRBD1. The V segment lost 0 bases and the J segment 1 base; nucleotides outside the gene matches: 2. The CDR3 contains 16 residues. The germline CDR1 and CDR2 sequences are LGHNT and FRNRAP. Here the CDR3 reads CASGLVRTGNTGELFF. The DNA of the CDR3 is TGTGCTAGTGGTTTGGTTAGGACAGGGAACACCGGGGAGCTGTTTTTT.

As concerns this clonotype: A junction end diverges from the germline sequence, so it may reflect a read error. V gene TRBV6-2 or TRBV6-3 combines with J gene TRBJ2-7; D ambiguous. This CDR3 comprises 13 residues. Germline loops: CDR1 MNHEY, CDR2 SVGEGT. CDR3 residues: CSSSYEPAYEQYF. The CDR3 DNA sequence: TGTTCCAGCAGTTACGAGCCAGCCTACGAGCAGTACTTC.

This clonotype occurred a few times. The chain carries TRBV20-1 and TRBJ2-2; D uncertain. Trimming left V 6 bases short and J 0 bases short, with 14 bases between. Germline-derived CDR1 and CDR2 are DFQATT and SNEGSKA (reference sequence). The CDR3 totals 15 residues. The CDR3 DNA sequence: TGCAGTGCCGTAGACACAACCTCGAACACCGGGGAGCTGTTTTTT. It is translated as CSAVDTTSNTGELFF.

This chain joins TRBV4-2 and TRBJ2-3; D is perhaps TRBD1 or TRBD2 (6 bases each). Germline V gene sequence: CDR1 LGHNA, CDR2 YNFKEQ. This CDR3 is 16 amino acids long. Between the trimmed V and J ends, which lost 3 bases and 4 bases, there was a span of 17 bases. The CDR3 here is CASSHTGGRQADTQYF. As DNA, the CDR3 is TGTGCCAGCAGCCACACTGGGGGGCGGCAGGCAGATACGCAGTATTTT.

The chain is built from TRBV4-3 and TRBJ1-4; 9 nucleotides agree with TRBD1. CDR1 is LGHNA and CDR2 is YSLEER in the germline V gene. This CDR3 has 14 residues. Losses at the gene ends were 5 bases for V and 7 bases for J; bases not matched to a gene: 5. CDR3 loop: CASSSTGGSEKLFF. As DNA, the CDR3 is TGCGCCAGCAGCTCGACAGGGGGATCTGAAAAACTGTTTTTT.

This clonotype came up once. The chain recombines TRBV5-5 with TRBJ2-7; no firm D call. Germline values: CDR1 SGHKS, CDR2 YYEKEE (reference sequence). The ends were cut back, 0 bases at V and 0 bases at J, with 7 bases in the middle. The CDR3 runs to 14 residues. The CDR3 nucleotides are TGTGCCAGCAGCTTGGAGCCCCCCTCCTACGAGCAGTACTTC. Its translation: CASSLEPPSYEQYF.

V gene TRBV10-3 combines with J gene TRBJ2-7, with 11 bases aligning to TRBD1. The V gene end was trimmed by 4 bases and the J gene end by 3 bases; junction bases not matched to a gene: 8. Germline-derived CDR1 and CDR2 are ENHRY and SYGVKD. The length of the CDR3 is 16 residues. The CDR3 here is CAISAKAGTGGYEQYF. The CDR3 DNA reads as TGTGCCATCAGTGCAAAAGCCGGGACAGGGGGCTACGAGCAGTACTTC.

This clonotype was seen a few times. This chain uses TRBV5-1 with TRBJ1-5; D is perhaps TRBD1 (6 bases). The CDR3 length is 17 residues. Germline V gene sequence: CDR1 SGHRS, CDR2 YFSETQ. With 0 bases removed from V and 1 base from J, the gap between germline ends came to 14 bases. CDR3 bases: TGCGCCAGCAGCTTGGACAACAGGGTCAGCAGCAATCAGCCCCAGCATTTT. Translating it yields CASSLDNRVSSNQPQHF.

This sequence joins TRBV9 and TRBJ2-1; 7 nucleotides line up with TRBD2. The CDR3 consists of 13 residues. V gave up 7 bases and J gave up 4 bases; unmatched junction bases: 5. In germline, CDR1 is SGDLS, CDR2 YYNGEE. CDR3 region: CASSQRDYNEQFF. The CDR3 DNA reads as TGTGCCAGCTCACAGCGGGATTACAATGAGCAGTTCTTC.

This rearrangement joins TRBV20-1 to TRBJ2-1; 10 bases match TRBD2. This CDR3 comprises 17 residues. V trimming: 1 base; J trimming: 2 bases; junction bases outside the gene matches: 8. Per germline, CDR1 DFQATT and CDR2 SNEGSKA (reference sequence). This CDR3 reads CSARGPIAGGTYNEQFF. The CDR3 nucleotides are TGCAGTGCTAGAGGCCCGATAGCGGGAGGTACCTACAATGAGCAGTTCTTC.

This clonotype was detected only once. The chain carries TRBV4-3 and TRBJ2-5; the D gene is possibly TRBD1 (6 bases). The CDR3 length is 14 residues. The germline CDR1 and CDR2 sequences are LGHNA and YSLEER. V was pared by 0 bases and J by 5 bases, with 10 bases between. As DNA, the CDR3 is TGCGCCAGCAGCCAAGATGGAAGGGGGGAGACCCAGTACTTC. It specifies CASSQDGRGETQYF.

The sample holds a few counts of this clonotype. The V call is TRBV3-1, the J call TRBJ2-7, with 9 bases that match TRBD1. V lost 0 bases and J lost 2; bases outside the gene matches: 5. The CDR3 sequence is 16 residues long. CDR1 is LGHDT, CDR2 YNNKEL, per germline (reference sequence). CDR3 loop: CASSQEPGQGAYEQYF. CDR3 nucleotide sequence: TGTGCCAGCAGCCAAGAACCGGGACAGGGCGCCTACGAGCAGTACTTC.

This clonotype came up many times. The rearrangement joins TRBV12-3 or TRBV12-4 to TRBJ1-2; D is unclear. V was clipped by 3 bases and J by 8 bases, with 10 bases between them. This CDR3 has 12 amino acids. In nucleotides, the CDR3 is TGTGCCAGCAGTTTCGGCACAAGCGGCTACACCTTC. It encodes CASSFGTSGYTF.

The chain employs TRBV30 and TRBJ2-3; 9 bases are shared with TRBD2. The ends lost 5 bases at V and 2 bases at J; junction bases unmatched: 8. The CDR3 has 15 residues. The germline V gene has CDR1 GTSNPN and CDR2 SVGIG (reference sequence). CDR3 in amino acids: CAWGWASGITDTQYF. CDR3 sequence (DNA): TGTGCCTGGGGGTGGGCTAGCGGGATCACAGATACGCAGTATTTT.

This clonotype turned up a few times. The CDR3: CASTDSPFDEQYF. The CDR3 nucleotides are TGTGCCAGCACGGACAGCCCCTTCGACGAGCAGTACTTC. This rearrangement joins TRBV2 to TRBJ2-7; a weak D match, TRBD1 (6 bases). The CDR3 is 13 residues long. Germline-derived CDR1 and CDR2 are SNHLY and FYNNEI. With 7 bases removed from V and 5 bases from J, the gap between germline ends came to 15 bases.

The CDR3 nucleotides are TGTGCCATCAGTGACCCCGGCGGGAGGCATGAGCAGTTCTTC. It translates to CAISDPGGRHEQFF. The chain couples TRBV10-3 to TRBJ2-1; 8 nucleotides align to TRBD2. The germline gives CDR1 ENHRY, CDR2 SYGVKD. V gave up 3 bases and J gave up 8 bases; unmatched junction bases: 6. CDR3 length equals 14 residues.

This clonotype occurred a few times. The rearrangement links TRBV18 to TRBJ2-7; weak D call: TRBD2 (6 bases). The CDR3 sequence is 17 residues long. The V end lost 3 bases, the J end lost 5 bases, and 23 bases lay between the germline ends. Germline CDR1 and CDR2: KGHSH and LQKENI. The CDR3 loop reads CASSPAAGFGGFDEQYF. The CDR3 DNA follows: TGTGCCAGCTCACCGGCGGCGGGGTTCGGAGGGTTCGACGAGCAGTACTTC.

This chain uses TRBV20-1 with TRBJ1-2, with D unclear. The CDR3 loop spans 13 amino acids. V was cut by 6 bases and J by 7 bases, with 18 bases left in between. Germline CDR1 reads DFQATT; CDR2 reads SNEGSKA (reference sequence). CDR3 nucleotide sequence: TGCAGTGCGACCCCCACACGTTCGGCTGGCTACACCTTC. Encoded protein: CSATPTRSAGYTF.